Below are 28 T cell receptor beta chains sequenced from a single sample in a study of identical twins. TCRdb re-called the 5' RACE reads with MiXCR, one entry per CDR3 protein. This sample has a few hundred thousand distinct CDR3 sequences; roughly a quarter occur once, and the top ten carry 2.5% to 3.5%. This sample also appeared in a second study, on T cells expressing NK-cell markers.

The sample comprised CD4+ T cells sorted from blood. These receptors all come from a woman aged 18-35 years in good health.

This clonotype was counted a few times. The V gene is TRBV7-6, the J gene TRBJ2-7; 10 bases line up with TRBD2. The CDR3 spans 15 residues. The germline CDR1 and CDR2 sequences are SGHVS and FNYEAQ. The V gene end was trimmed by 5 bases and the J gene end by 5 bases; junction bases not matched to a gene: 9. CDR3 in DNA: TGTGCCAGCAGCGTTTCGGGACTAGCGATCAACGAGCAGTACTTC. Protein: CASSVSGLAINEQYF.

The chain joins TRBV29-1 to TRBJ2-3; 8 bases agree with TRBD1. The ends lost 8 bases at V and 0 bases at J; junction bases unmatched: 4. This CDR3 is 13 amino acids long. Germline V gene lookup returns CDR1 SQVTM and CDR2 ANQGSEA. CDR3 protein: CSIRGPSTDTQYF. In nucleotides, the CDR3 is TGCAGCATCAGGGGGCCAAGCACAGATACGCAGTATTTT.

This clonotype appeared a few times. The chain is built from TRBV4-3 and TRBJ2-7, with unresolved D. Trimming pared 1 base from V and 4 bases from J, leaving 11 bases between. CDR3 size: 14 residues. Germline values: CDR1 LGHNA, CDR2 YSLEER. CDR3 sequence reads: CASSQAGLGYEQYF. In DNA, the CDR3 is TGCGCCAGCAGCCAAGCTGGATTGGGATACGAGCAGTACTTC.

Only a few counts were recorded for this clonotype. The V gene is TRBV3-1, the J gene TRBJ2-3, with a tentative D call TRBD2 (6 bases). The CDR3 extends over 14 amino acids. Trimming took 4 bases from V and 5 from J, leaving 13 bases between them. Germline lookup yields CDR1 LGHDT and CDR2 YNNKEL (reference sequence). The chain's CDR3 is CASSLEGGIDTQYF. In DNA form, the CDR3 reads TGTGCCAGCAGCCTCGAGGGAGGAATAGATACGCAGTATTTT.

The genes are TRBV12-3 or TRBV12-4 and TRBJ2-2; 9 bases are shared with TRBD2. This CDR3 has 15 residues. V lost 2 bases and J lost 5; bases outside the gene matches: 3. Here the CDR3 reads CASSLSSGVTGELFF. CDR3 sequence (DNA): TGTGCCAGCAGTTTATCTAGCGGGGTTACCGGGGAGCTGTTTTTT.

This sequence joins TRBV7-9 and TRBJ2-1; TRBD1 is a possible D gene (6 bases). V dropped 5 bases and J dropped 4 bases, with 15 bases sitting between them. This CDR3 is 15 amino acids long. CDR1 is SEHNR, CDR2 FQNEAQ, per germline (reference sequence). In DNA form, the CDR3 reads TGTGCCAGCAGCCTAAAGGACAGAAATTACAATGAGCAGTTCTTC. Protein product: CASSLKDRNYNEQFF.

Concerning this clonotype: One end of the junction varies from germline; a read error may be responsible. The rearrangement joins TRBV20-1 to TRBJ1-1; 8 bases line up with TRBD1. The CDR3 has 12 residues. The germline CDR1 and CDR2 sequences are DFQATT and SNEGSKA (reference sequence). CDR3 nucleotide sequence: TGCAGTGCTAAAGAGGACAGGGTTGAAACTTTCTTT. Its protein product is CSAKEDRVETFF.

In DNA, the CDR3 is TGCAGTGCTAGCCGACCGGCGGGAGCCAAAAACATTCAGTACTTC. Amino acid sequence: CSASRPAGAKNIQYF. V is TRBV20-1 and J is TRBJ2-4; TRBD2 might be the D (5 bases). Germline assignment: CDR1 DFQATT and CDR2 SNEGSKA (reference sequence). The CDR3 has 15 residues. The V gene lost 3 bases and the J gene lost 0 bases, with 12 bases spanning the gap.

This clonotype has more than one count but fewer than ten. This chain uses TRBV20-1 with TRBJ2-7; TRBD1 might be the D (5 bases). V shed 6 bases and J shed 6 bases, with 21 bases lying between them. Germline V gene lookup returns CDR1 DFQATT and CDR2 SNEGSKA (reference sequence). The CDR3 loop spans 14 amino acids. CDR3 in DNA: TGCAGTGCCATGGGGCCCAGCTTTAGATCCGAGCAGTACTTC. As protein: CSAMGPSFRSEQYF.

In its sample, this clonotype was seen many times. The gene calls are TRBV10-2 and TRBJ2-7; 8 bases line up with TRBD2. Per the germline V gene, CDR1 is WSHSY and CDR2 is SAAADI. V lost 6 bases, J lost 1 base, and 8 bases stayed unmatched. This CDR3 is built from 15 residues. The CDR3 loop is CASRVTSGPSYEQYF. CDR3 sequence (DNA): TGCGCCAGCAGAGTTACTAGCGGCCCTTCCTACGAGCAGTACTTC.

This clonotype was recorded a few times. CDR3: CASSLLTSGGFDEQFF. CDR3 DNA sequence: TGCGCCAGCAGCCTTTTGACTAGCGGGGGGTTCGATGAGCAGTTCTTC. The rearrangement links TRBV4-1 to TRBJ2-1, with TRBD2 matching over 13 bases. The length of the CDR3 is 16 residues. V was pared by 4 bases and J by 8 bases, with 8 bases of the junction left unmatched. CDR1 and CDR2 from the germline V gene are MGHRA and YSYEKL.

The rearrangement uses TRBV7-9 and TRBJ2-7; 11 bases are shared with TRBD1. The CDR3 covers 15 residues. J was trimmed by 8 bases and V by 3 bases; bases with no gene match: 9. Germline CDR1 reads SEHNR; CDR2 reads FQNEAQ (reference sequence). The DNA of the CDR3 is TGTGCCAGCAGCTTGGAGCAGAGGACAGGGGGCAAGCAGTACTTC. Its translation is CASSLEQRTGGKQYF.

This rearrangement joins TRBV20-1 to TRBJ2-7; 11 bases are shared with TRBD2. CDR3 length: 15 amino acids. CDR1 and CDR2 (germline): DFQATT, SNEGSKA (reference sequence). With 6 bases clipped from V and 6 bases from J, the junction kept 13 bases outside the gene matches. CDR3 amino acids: CSAPPRLAGGFEQYF. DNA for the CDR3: TGCAGTGCCCCACCTCGGCTAGCGGGAGGCTTCGAGCAGTACTTC.

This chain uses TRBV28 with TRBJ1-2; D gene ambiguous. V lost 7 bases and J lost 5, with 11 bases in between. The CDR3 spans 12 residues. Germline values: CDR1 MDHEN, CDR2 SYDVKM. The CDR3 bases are TGTGCCAGCACGGAAACCCTATATGGCTACACCTTC. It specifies CASTETLYGYTF.

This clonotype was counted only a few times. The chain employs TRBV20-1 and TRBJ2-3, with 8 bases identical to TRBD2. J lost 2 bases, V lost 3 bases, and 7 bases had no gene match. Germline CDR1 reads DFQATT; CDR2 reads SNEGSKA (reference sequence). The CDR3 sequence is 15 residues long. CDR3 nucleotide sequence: TGCAGTGCTAGCATGAGCGGGGGATCCACAGATACGCAGTATTTT. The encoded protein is CSASMSGGSTDTQYF.

The CDR3 region has the DNA TGTGCCAGCAGTTACTCATTCGGGACAGGGAAAGGCGAGACCCAGTACTTC. Its protein is CASSYSFGTGKGETQYF. The chain joins TRBV6-5 to TRBJ2-5; TRBD1 agrees at 9 bases. Losses at the gene ends were 0 bases for V and 5 bases for J; bases not matched to a gene: 10. The CDR3 loop spans 17 amino acids. Per germline, CDR1 MNHEY and CDR2 SVGAGI.

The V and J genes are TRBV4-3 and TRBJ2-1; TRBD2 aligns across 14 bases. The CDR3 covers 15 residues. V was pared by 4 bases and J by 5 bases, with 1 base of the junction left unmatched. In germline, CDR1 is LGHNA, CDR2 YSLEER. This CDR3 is CASSRGLAGDNEQFF. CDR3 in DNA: TGCGCCAGCAGCCGGGGACTAGCGGGAGACAATGAGCAGTTCTTC.

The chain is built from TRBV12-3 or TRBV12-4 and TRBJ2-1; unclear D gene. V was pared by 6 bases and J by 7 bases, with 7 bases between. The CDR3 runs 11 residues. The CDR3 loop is CASSQMNEQFF. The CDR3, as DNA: TGTGCCAGCAGCCAAATGAATGAGCAGTTCTTC.

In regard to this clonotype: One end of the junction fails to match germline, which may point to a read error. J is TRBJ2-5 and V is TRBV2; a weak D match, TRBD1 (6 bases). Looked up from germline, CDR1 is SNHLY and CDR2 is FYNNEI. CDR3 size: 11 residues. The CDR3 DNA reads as TGTTCCAGCAGGGGCCAAGAGACCCAGTACTTC. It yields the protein CSSRGQETQYF.

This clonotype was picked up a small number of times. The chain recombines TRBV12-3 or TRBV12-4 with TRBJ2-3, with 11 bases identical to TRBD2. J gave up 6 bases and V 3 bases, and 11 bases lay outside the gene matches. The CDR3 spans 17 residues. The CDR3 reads CASSLGLLAGVSDTQYF. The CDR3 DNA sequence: TGTGCCAGCAGTTTGGGCCTACTAGCGGGAGTTTCTGATACGCAGTATTTT.

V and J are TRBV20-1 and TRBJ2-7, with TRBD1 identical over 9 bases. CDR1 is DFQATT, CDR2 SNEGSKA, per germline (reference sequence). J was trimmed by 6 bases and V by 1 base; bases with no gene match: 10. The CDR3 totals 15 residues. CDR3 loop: CSARAPLDRGSEQYF. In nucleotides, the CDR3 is TGCAGTGCTAGAGCACCCTTGGACAGGGGTAGCGAGCAGTACTTC.

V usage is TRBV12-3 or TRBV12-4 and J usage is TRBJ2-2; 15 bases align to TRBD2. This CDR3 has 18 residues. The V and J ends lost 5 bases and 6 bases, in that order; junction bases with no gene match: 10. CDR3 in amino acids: CASSRRGLAGGTPGELFF. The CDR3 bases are TGTGCCAGCAGTCGCCGGGGACTAGCGGGAGGAACCCCCGGGGAGCTGTTTTTT.

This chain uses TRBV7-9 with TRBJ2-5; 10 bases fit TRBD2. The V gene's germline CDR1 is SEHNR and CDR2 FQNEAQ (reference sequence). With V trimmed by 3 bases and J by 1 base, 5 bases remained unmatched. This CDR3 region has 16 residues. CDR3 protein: CASSFGTSAGQETQYF. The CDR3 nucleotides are TGTGCCAGCAGCTTCGGGACTAGCGCGGGCCAAGAGACCCAGTACTTC.

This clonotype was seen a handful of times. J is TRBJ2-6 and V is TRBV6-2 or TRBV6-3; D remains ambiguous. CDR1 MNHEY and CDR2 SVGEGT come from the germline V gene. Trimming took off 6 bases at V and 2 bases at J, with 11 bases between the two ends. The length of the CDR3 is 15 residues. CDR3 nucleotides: TGTGCCAGCAGACCCCCGGTTGCTGGGGCCAACGTCCTGACTTTC. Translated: CASRPPVAGANVLTF.

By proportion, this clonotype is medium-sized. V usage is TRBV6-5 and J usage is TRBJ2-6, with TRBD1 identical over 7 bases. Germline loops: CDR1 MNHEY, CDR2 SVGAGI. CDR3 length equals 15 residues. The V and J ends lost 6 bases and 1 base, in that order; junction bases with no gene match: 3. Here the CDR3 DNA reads TGTGCCAGCAGCAGGGACAGTTCTGGGGCCAACGTCCTGACTTTC. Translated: CASSRDSSGANVLTF.

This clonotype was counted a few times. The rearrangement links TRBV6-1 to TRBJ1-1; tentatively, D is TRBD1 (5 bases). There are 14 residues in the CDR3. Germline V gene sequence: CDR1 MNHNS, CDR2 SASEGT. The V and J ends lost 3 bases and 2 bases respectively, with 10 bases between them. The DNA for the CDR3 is TGTGCCAGCAGTGAGGTCGACAGCAACACTGAAGCTTTCTTT. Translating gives CASSEVDSNTEAFF.

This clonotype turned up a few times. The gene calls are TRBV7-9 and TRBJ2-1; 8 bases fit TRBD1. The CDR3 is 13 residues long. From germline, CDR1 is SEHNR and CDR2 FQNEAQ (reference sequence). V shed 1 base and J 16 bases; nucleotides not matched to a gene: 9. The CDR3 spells CASSLEGTGGEFF. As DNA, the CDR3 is TGTGCCAGCAGCTTAGAGGGGACAGGCGGCGAATTCTTC.

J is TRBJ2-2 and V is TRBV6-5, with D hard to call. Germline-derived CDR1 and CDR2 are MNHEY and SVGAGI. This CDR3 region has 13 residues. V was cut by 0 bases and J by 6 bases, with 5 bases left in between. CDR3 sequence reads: CASSYSAAGELFF. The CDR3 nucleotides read TGTGCCAGCAGTTACTCGGCTGCCGGGGAGCTGTTTTTT.